The 19 T cell receptor beta chains in this list originate from one sample, sequenced in a study of shared clonotypes between healthy human individuals. Sequencing was performed with immunoSEQ multiplex PCR; in TCRdb, only in-frame clones are kept and a portion is missing. The profile shows about 980,000 clones, less than 85% of them singletons. The sample was memory CD4+ T cells sorted from blood. Described subset: CD45RA-negative fraction. The receptors stem from a man younger than 30 in good health.

The rearrangement links TRBV27 to TRBJ1-5, with D perhaps matching TRBD1 (5 bases). Germline loops: CDR1 MNHEY, CDR2 SMNVEV (reference sequence). The CDR3 runs to 14 residues. Trimming left V 5 bases short and J 6 bases short, with 14 bases between. The CDR3 DNA sequence: TGTGCCAGCAGTACCAAGGGGCCCCGTCAGCCCCAGCATTTT. It codes for CASSTKGPRQPQHF.

The chain carries TRBV6-5 and TRBJ2-3; 7 nucleotides align to TRBD2. Trimming at V came to 4 bases and at J to 2 bases, leaving 6 bases not matched to a gene. Germline CDR1 is MNHEY and CDR2 is SVGAGI. The CDR3 covers 15 residues. The CDR3 sequence: CASSSSSGTTDTQYF. As DNA, the CDR3 is TGTGCCAGCAGTTCGTCTAGCGGCACCACAGATACGCAGTATTTT.

This chain uses TRBV7-2 with TRBJ2-3, with 12 bases aligning to TRBD2. The length of the CDR3 is 17 residues. Looked up from germline, CDR1 is SGHTA and CDR2 is FQGNSA. Trimming removed 4 bases from V and 3 bases from J; junction bases left unmatched: 8. CDR3 sequence: CASSSWLAGGPTDTQYF. Written as DNA, the CDR3 is TGTGCCAGCAGCTCGTGGCTAGCGGGAGGGCCAACAGATACGCAGTATTTT.

For the CDR3, the DNA is TGTGCTAGTGCCCCGAGTGGGGGTGTCCAAGAGACCCAGTACTTC. It specifies CASAPSGGVQETQYF. The V call is TRBV12-5, the J call TRBJ2-5, with D perhaps assigned TRBD1 or TRBD2 (5 bases each). The germline V gene encodes CDR1 LGHNT and CDR2 FRNRAP. CDR3 length: 15 amino acids. Trimming removed 7 bases at V and 1 base at J, with 16 bases between.

The chain couples TRBV11-2 to TRBJ2-7, with a possible D match to TRBD2 (6 bases). V dropped 5 bases and J dropped 2 bases, with 16 bases sitting between them. Germline V gene lookup returns CDR1 SGHAT and CDR2 FQNNGV. The CDR3 loop spans 15 amino acids. In DNA form, the CDR3 reads TGTGCCAGCAGCATCGAGGGAGGAATCACCTACGAGCAGTACTTC. It specifies CASSIEGGITYEQYF.

Notes on this clone: This sample includes further DNA sequences coding for the same CDR3. The chain uses TRBV28 and TRBJ2-3; 8 nucleotides match TRBD2. The CDR3 covers 14 residues. J gave up 3 bases and V 6 bases, and 5 bases lay outside the gene matches. Germline CDR1 and CDR2: MDHEN and SYDVKM. CDR3 coding DNA: TGTGCCAGCAGCTTGGGCGGGGGGACAGATACGCAGTATTTT. It specifies CASSLGGGTDTQYF.

The CDR3 loop is CASSATGAKTSELFF. The CDR3 DNA reads as TGTGCCAGCAGCGCGACAGGGGCAAAGACGTCGGAGCTGTTTTTT. The genes are TRBV5-6 and TRBJ2-2; 8 bases agree with TRBD1. Losses at the gene ends were 4 bases for V and 10 bases for J; bases not matched to a gene: 12. Germline assignment: CDR1 SGHDT and CDR2 YYEEEE. This CDR3 spans 15 amino acids.

V usage is TRBV6-5 and J usage is TRBJ2-7; 8 bases agree with TRBD1. The V gene end was trimmed by 6 bases and the J gene end by 6 bases; junction bases not matched to a gene: 10. CDR1 MNHEY and CDR2 SVGAGI come from the germline V gene. The CDR3 spans 14 residues. The CDR3: CASRTRTGTGEQYF. CDR3 DNA sequence: TGTGCCAGCAGAACCAGGACAGGGACTGGCGAGCAGTACTTC.

The V and J genes are TRBV2 and TRBJ2-6, with 11 positions matching TRBD2. V shed 6 bases, J shed 4 bases, and the junction held 8 bases outside the gene matches. The CDR3 has 17 residues. The germline CDR1 and CDR2 sequences are SNHLY and FYNNEI. CDR3 nucleotide sequence: TGTGCCAGCAGCGCACTAGCGGGAGCGGGGGGGGCCAACGTCCTGACTTTC. Its translation is CASSALAGAGGANVLTF.

This rearrangement joins TRBV5-6 to TRBJ2-7; weak D call: TRBD1 (5 bases). The V end lost 2 bases, the J end lost 2 bases, and 17 bases lay between the germline ends. This CDR3 comprises 16 residues. Germline V gives CDR1 SGHDT, CDR2 YYEEEE. The CDR3 sequence is CASSLRTTGWAYEQYF. CDR3 coding DNA: TGTGCCAGCAGCTTACGGACCACAGGTTGGGCCTACGAGCAGTACTTC.

The V and J genes are TRBV18 and TRBJ2-7; 10 positions match TRBD1. V was clipped by 2 bases and J by 6 bases; unmatched bases: 4. The CDR3 sequence is 14 residues long. Germline CDR1 and CDR2: KGHSH and LQKENI. This CDR3 is CASSPATGGGEQYF. CDR3 DNA: TGTGCCAGCTCACCAGCGACAGGGGGCGGCGAGCAGTACTTC.

This clone was detected only a few times. The V call is TRBV11-1, the J call TRBJ2-1; weak D call: TRBD2 (5 bases). This CDR3 contains 18 residues. V dropped 2 bases and J dropped 0 bases, with 17 bases sitting between them. Germline assignment: CDR1 SGHAT and CDR2 FQDESV (reference sequence). DNA of the CDR3: TGTGCCAGCAGCTTACGGGGAATCGAGCGCAACTCCTACAATGAGCAGTTCTTC. It specifies CASSLRGIERNSYNEQFF. Together with reference TRBV11-1 and TRBJ2-1, the CDR3 gives the full variable domain: EAEVAQSPRYKITEKSQAVAFWCDPISGHATLYWYRQILGQGPELLVQFQDESVVDDSQLPKDRFSAERLKGVDSTLKIQPAELGDSAMYLCASSLRGIERNSYNEQFFGPGTRLTVL.

The chain uses TRBV11-2 and TRBJ1-6; perhaps TRBD1 as D (5 bases). Germline CDR1 is SGHAT and CDR2 is FQNNGV. V dropped 0 bases and J dropped 11 bases, with 8 bases sitting between them. This CDR3 is 13 amino acids long. CDR3 region: CASSLDPGPPLHF. The CDR3 DNA sequence: TGTGCCAGCAGCTTAGATCCAGGGCCACCCCTCCACTTT.

The chain uses TRBV18 and TRBJ2-5; D unclear. CDR1 is KGHSH and CDR2 is LQKENI in the germline V gene. V was cut by 3 bases and J by 1 base, with 12 bases left in between. This CDR3 has 15 amino acids. Written as DNA, the CDR3 is TGTGCCAGCTCACCTCCTGGACGGTCCCAAGAGACCCAGTACTTC. Protein sequence: CASSPPGRSQETQYF.

This clone appeared a single time. Other DNA sequences in the sample encode the same CDR3. The chain joins TRBV18 to TRBJ1-5, with a possible D match to TRBD1 (5 bases). V lost 3 bases to trimming and J lost 2 bases, with 11 bases between them. CDR3 size: 15 residues. Germline values: CDR1 KGHSH, CDR2 LQKENI. The CDR3 sequence: CASSPPGTGNQPQHF. As DNA, the CDR3 is TGTGCCAGCTCACCCCCAGGGACGGGCAATCAGCCCCAGCATTTT.

J is TRBJ1-6 and V is TRBV11-2; no clear D. The germline V gene has CDR1 SGHAT and CDR2 FQNNGV. V was trimmed by 4 bases and J by 7 bases, leaving 8 bases between them. CDR3 size: 13 residues. CDR3 bases: TGTGCCAGCAGCTATCGGTTGAATTCACCCCTCCACTTT. Translating it yields CASSYRLNSPLHF.

V usage is TRBV6-4 and J usage is TRBJ2-2; D is undetermined. CDR1 and CDR2 (germline): MRHNA, SNTAGT. The V end was cut by 5 bases, the J end by 0 bases, with 7 bases between. The CDR3 runs to 14 residues. The CDR3 DNA follows: TGTGCCAGCAGTATGCAGACGAACACCGGGGAGCTGTTTTTT. It specifies CASSMQTNTGELFF.

Of note for this clone: One base away lies a much larger clone, so this may be a sequencing read error. The chain carries TRBV7-9 and TRBJ2-5; D not certain. Per the germline V gene, CDR1 is SEHNR and CDR2 is FQNEAQ (reference sequence). V was pared by 5 bases and J by 2 bases, with 3 bases between. The CDR3 is 11 amino acids. CDR3 protein: CASSVQETQYF. The CDR3 bases are TGTGCCAGCAGCGTACAAGAGACCCAGTACTTC.

The rearrangement links TRBV29-1 to TRBJ1-4; D unresolved. Germline CDR1 SQVTM, CDR2 ANQGSEA. This CDR3 region has 12 residues. Between the trimmed V and J ends, which lost 4 bases and 8 bases, there was a span of 11 bases. CDR3 sequence reads: CSVGDWPEKLFF. The CDR3 region has the DNA TGCAGCGTTGGGGATTGGCCCGAAAAACTGTTTTTT.